The clone carrying this T cell receptor beta chain was observed at least ten times. Antigen unknown. The CDR3 totals 14 residues. V was shortened by 5 bases and J by 0 bases, with 11 bases between the two germline ends. Per germline, CDR1 SGHVS and CDR2 FNYEAQ. The sample originates from a study of response to subunit inactivated influenza vaccine. Findings of the study overall: It was suggested by the authors that few new T cells are recruited by each seasonal influenza vaccination.

One entry per CDR3 protein, called by TCRdb with MiXCR from the RT-PCR reads. The table records more than 700,000 distinct CDR3 sequences, approximately 21% of them present only once. The specimen comprised PBMCs from blood, sampled 5 days after vaccination. This clonotype was obtained from a man aged 50-60 years who received an inactivated influenza vaccine. V and J are TRBV7-6 and TRBJ2-7; possibly TRBD2 for D (7 bases). CDR3 nucleotide sequence: TGTGCCAGCAGCCCAGGGGACTACTCCTACGAGCAGTACTTC. Its protein product is CASSPGDYSYEQYF.